A single sample is the source of the 9 T cell receptor beta chains below, sequenced in a study of technical replicates of blood from a handful of donors. Sequenced by immunoSEQ multiplex PCR; TCRdb stores in-frame clones only, minus some. The sample records about 80,000 clones, roughly nine tenths being singletons. Sequencing input: T cells isolated from PBMCs. Receptors were obtained from a human donor in good health.

The J gene is TRBJ2-7, the V gene TRBV10-2; no firm D call. The germline V and J ends were trimmed by 6 bases and 1 base, with 7 bases remaining between them. CDR3 length: 12 residues. Germline V CDR1 and CDR2: WSHSY, SAAADI. CDR3 coding DNA: TGCGCCAGCAGAACAGAGTCCTACGAGCAGTACTTC. This sequence encodes CASRTESYEQYF.

The V and J genes are TRBV4-1 and TRBJ2-7, with D possibly matching TRBD2 (6 bases). The CDR3 sequence is 14 residues long. CDR1 is MGHRA and CDR2 is YSYEKL in the germline V gene. The ends were cut back, 7 bases at V and 1 base at J, with 14 bases in the middle. CDR3 sequence reads: CASTPGDSSYEQYF. CDR3 bases: TGCGCCAGCACCCCGGGGGACTCTTCCTACGAGCAGTACTTC.

This clone has a single count. This rearrangement joins TRBV19 to TRBJ2-5; possibly TRBD2 for D (5 bases). Germline lookup yields CDR1 LNHDA and CDR2 SQIVND (reference sequence). This CDR3 is 14 amino acids long. Trimming pared 3 bases from V and 5 bases from J, leaving 13 bases between. Here the CDR3 reads CASSIDSSRETQYF. The CDR3 DNA reads as TGTGCCAGTAGTATTGACTCTAGCCGGGAGACCCAGTACTTC.

The chain links TRBV5-4 to TRBJ1-1, with TRBD1 as a possible D gene (6 bases). Trimming pared 3 bases from V and 0 bases from J, leaving 9 bases between. CDR3 length: 14 amino acids. CDR1 and CDR2 from the germline V gene are SGHNT and YYREEE (reference sequence). CDR3 residues: CASSWDILNTEAFF. The CDR3 bases are TGTGCCAGCAGCTGGGACATATTGAACACTGAAGCTTTCTTT.

The chain combines TRBV28 with TRBJ2-1; weak D call: TRBD1 (5 bases). The CDR3 contains 14 residues. Germline-derived CDR1 and CDR2 are MDHEN and SYDVKM. Between the trimmed V and J ends, which lost 3 bases and 7 bases, there was a span of 13 bases. The chain's CDR3 is CASSFAGAVNEQFF. For the CDR3, the DNA is TGTGCCAGCAGTTTTGCTGGGGCGGTGAATGAGCAGTTCTTC. The full variable domain, its missing parts supplied by reference TRBV28 and TRBJ2-1, is DVKVTQSSRYLVKRTGEKVFLECVQDMDHENMFWYRQDPGLGLRLIYFSYDVKMKEKGDIPEGYSVSREKKERFSLILESASTNQTSMYLCASSFAGAVNEQFFGPGTRLTVL.

This chain joins TRBV18 and TRBJ1-4; 8 bases fit TRBD1. Germline lookup yields CDR1 KGHSH and CDR2 LQKENI. V trimming: 3 bases; J trimming: 8 bases; junction bases outside the gene matches: 5. This CDR3 is built from 14 residues. DNA for the CDR3: TGTGCCAGCTCACCGTTCAGGACAGGGGAAAAACTGTTTTTT. It encodes CASSPFRTGEKLFF.

The genes are TRBV27 and TRBJ2-2, with TRBD2 matching over 8 bases. J lost 5 bases, V lost 5 bases, and 10 bases had no gene match. The CDR3 extends over 16 amino acids. Germline V gene lookup returns CDR1 MNHEY and CDR2 SMNVEV (reference sequence). The CDR3 coding sequence is TGTGCCAGCAGTACCCCAGCGGGAGTGTATACCGGGGAGCTGTTTTTT. Amino acid sequence: CASSTPAGVYTGELFF.

The chain couples TRBV29-1 to TRBJ2-7, with D possibly being TRBD2 (5 bases). Germline lookup yields CDR1 SQVTM and CDR2 ANQGSEA. Trimming took off 4 bases at V and 0 bases at J, with 13 bases between the two ends. The CDR3 totals 14 residues. Written as DNA, the CDR3 is TGCAGCGTTGGGGTGAAAGGGAGCTCCTACGAGCAGTACTTC. It codes for CSVGVKGSSYEQYF.

Note on this clone: Additional DNA sequences in this sample encode the identical CDR3. The chain links TRBV6-1 to TRBJ2-3, with 10 nucleotides matching TRBD2. The CDR3 sequence is 15 residues long. Germline V gives CDR1 MNHNS, CDR2 SASEGT. Trimming took 6 bases from V and 0 from J; bases not matched to a gene: 3. The chain's CDR3 is CASSRTSGSTDTQYF. The CDR3 nucleotides read TGTGCCAGCAGCCGGACTAGCGGAAGCACAGATACGCAGTATTTT.